A selection of T cell receptor beta chains follows, all from one sample in a study of T cells in localized non-small cell lung cancer. The protocol was immunoSEQ multiplex PCR, while the TCRdb copy is restricted to in-frame clones and leaves out a portion. The sample includes tens of thousands of clones, about 90% of them seen just once. This sample comprised peripheral blood, obtained before any cancer treatment. These receptors all stem from a woman between 35 and 70 years old with stage I lung adenocarcinoma. CDR3s include the opening cysteine and the closing phenylalanine or tryptophan. D genes are given only for firm matches. Clone sizes are given selectively: once, few, many, or a class where the clone is expanded.

J gene: TRBJ1-1
clone size: -
V gene: TRBV5-1
D gene: -
CDR3 DNA: TGCGCCAGCAAATTGGAACCAGAGAACACTGAAGCTTTCTTT
CDR3 protein: CASKLEPENTEAFF

J gene: TRBJ1-6
clone size: few
V gene: TRBV5-1
D gene: -
CDR3 DNA: TGCGCCAGCAGACCTGTCGACAGGCTCAATTCACCCCTCCACTTT
CDR3 protein: CASRPVDRLNSPLHF

J gene: TRBJ1-1
clone size: -
V gene: TRBV13
D gene: -
CDR3 DNA: TGTGCCAGCAGCGCAACAGGGTCCTCCGCTTTCTTT
CDR3 protein: CASSATGSSAFF

J gene: TRBJ2-5
clone size: -
V gene: TRBV15
D gene: -
CDR3 DNA: TGTGCCACCAGCAGAGATAGAGGGCAGCAAGAGACCCAGTACTTC
CDR3 protein: CATSRDRGQQETQYF

J gene: TRBJ1-6
clone size: -
V gene: TRBV5-6
D gene: -
CDR3 DNA: TGTGCCAGCAGCATTACCGGGACACTTGAAGGGGCCCTCCACTTT
CDR3 protein: CASSITGTLEGALHF

J gene: TRBJ1-4
clone size: -
V gene: TRBV7-6
D gene: -
CDR3 DNA: TGTGCCAGCAGCTTAGAAACAAGGGGTTCTAATGAAAAACTGTTTTTT
CDR3 protein: CASSLETRGSNEKLFF

J gene: TRBJ2-5
clone size: -
V gene: TRBV9
D gene: -
CDR3 DNA: TGTGCCAGCAGCCCGTGGGGACAAGAGACCCAGTACTTC
CDR3 protein: CASSPWGQETQYF

J gene: TRBJ2-7
clone size: -
V gene: TRBV25-1
D gene: -
CDR3 DNA: TGTGCCAGCAGTGAATCGCCCTACGAGCAGTACTTC
CDR3 protein: CASSESPYEQYF

J gene: TRBJ2-1
clone size: -
V gene: TRBV19
D gene: -
CDR3 DNA: TGTGCCAGTACCTGGGTTCCGGGGGCAGGCGAGCAGTTCTTC
CDR3 protein: CASTWVPGAGEQFF

J gene: TRBJ2-7
clone size: -
V gene: TRBV5-6
D gene: -
CDR3 DNA: TGTGCCAGCAGCTCGGGGAACTACGAGCAGTACTTC
CDR3 protein: CASSSGNYEQYF

J gene: TRBJ1-1
clone size: -
V gene: TRBV5-6
D gene: -
CDR3 DNA: TGTGCCAGCAGCTGGACCGAGGGCACTGAAGCTTTCTTT
CDR3 protein: CASSWTEGTEAFF

J gene: TRBJ2-1
clone size: -
V gene: TRBV4-2
D gene: -
CDR3 DNA: TGTGCCAGCAGCCGGCTAGACAATGAGCAGTTCTTC
CDR3 protein: CASSRLDNEQFF

J gene: TRBJ1-2
clone size: -
V gene: TRBV11-2
D gene: -
CDR3 DNA: TGTGCCAGCAGCTTAGATCCGGCAGGGGTGTATGGCTACACCTTC
CDR3 protein: CASSLDPAGVYGYTF

J gene: TRBJ2-1
clone size: -
V gene: TRBV28
D gene: -
CDR3 DNA: TGTGCCAGCAGTTCCTCAGGGGACAATGAGCAGTTCTTC
CDR3 protein: CASSSSGDNEQFF

J gene: TRBJ2-5
clone size: -
V gene: TRBV6-6
D gene: TRBD2
CDR3 DNA: TGTGCCAGCAGTAACTCAGGGACTAGCGCGGAGACCCAGTACTTC
CDR3 protein: CASSNSGTSAETQYF

J gene: TRBJ2-1
clone size: -
V gene: TRBV5-1
D gene: -
CDR3 DNA: TGCGCCAGCAGCTTGATGAGGAGGGAGAATGAGCAGTTCTTC
CDR3 protein: CASSLMRRENEQFF